These 29 T cell receptor beta chains were sequenced from one sample in a study of blood T cell repertoires in COVID-19. Some clones are missing from TCRdb's copy, which holds only in-frame ones; the method was immunoSEQ multiplex PCR. The sample holds some 350,000 clones, around 87% seen once. The sequencing input was PBMCs or T cells enriched from blood (not recorded which). The origin of the receptors is a woman in her twenties or thirties who had recovered from COVID-19.

The rearrangement uses TRBV5-4 and TRBJ2-3; 7 bases agree with TRBD1. The CDR3 runs to 14 residues. Germline lookup yields CDR1 SGHNT and CDR2 YYREEE (reference sequence). With V trimmed by 9 bases and J by 0 bases, 7 bases remained unmatched. CDR3 DNA: TGTGCCACCATGACAGGGATTAGCACAGATACGCAGTATTTT. Translation: CATMTGISTDTQYF. Together with reference TRBV5-4 and TRBJ2-3, the CDR3 gives the full variable domain: ETGVTQSPTHLIKTRGQQVTLRCSSQSGHNTVSWYQQALGQGPQFIFQYYREEENGRGNFPPRFSGLQFPNYSSELNVNALELDDSALYLCATMTGISTDTQYFGPGTRLTVL.

The gene calls are TRBV3-1 (or the pseudogene TRBV3-2) and TRBJ1-1, with a possible D match to TRBD1 (5 bases). Per the germline V gene, CDR1 is LGHDT and CDR2 is YNNKEL (reference sequence). Between the trimmed V and J ends, which lost 1 base and 4 bases, there was a span of 7 bases. The CDR3 covers 13 residues. CDR3 sequence (DNA): TGTGCCAGCAGCCAAGGGGGCGTCACTGAAGCTTTCTTT. Translating it yields CASSQGGVTEAFF.

J is TRBJ2-1 and V is TRBV5-1; TRBD2 matches 8 bases. The germline V gene encodes CDR1 SGHRS and CDR2 YFSETQ. V gave up 7 bases and J gave up 4 bases; unmatched junction bases: 10. The CDR3 has 15 residues. CDR3 region: CASFPPGGGYNEQFF. The CDR3 nucleotides are TGCGCCAGCTTCCCCCCGGGGGGGGGATACAATGAGCAGTTCTTC.

V is TRBV29-1 and J is TRBJ1-2; 7 nucleotides agree with TRBD1. The CDR3 covers 13 residues. V shed 0 bases and J 9 bases; nucleotides not matched to a gene: 7. The germline V gene has CDR1 SQVTM and CDR2 ANQGSEA. The CDR3 spells CSVEEEQGLSYTF. CDR3 DNA sequence: TGCAGCGTTGAAGAGGAACAGGGGTTGAGCTACACCTTC. The full variable domain, in which reference TRBV29-1 and TRBJ1-2 provide the parts outside the CDR3, is SAVISQKPSRDICQRGTSLTIQCQVDSQVTMMFWYRQQPGQSLTLIATANQGSEATYESGFVIDKFPISRPNLTFSTLTVSNMSPEDSSIYLCSVEEEQGLSYTFGSGTRLTVV.

V usage is TRBV4-2 and J usage is TRBJ2-1, with D possibly TRBD2 on 5 matching bases. The germline V and J ends were trimmed by 8 bases and 3 bases, with 11 bases remaining between them. Germline V gives CDR1 LGHNA, CDR2 YNFKEQ. The CDR3 consists of 13 residues. The CDR3 DNA reads TGTGCCAGCGGTATGGAGGACTACAATGAGCAGTTCTTC. Translated: CASGMEDYNEQFF.

The V gene is TRBV3-1 (or the pseudogene TRBV3-2), the J gene TRBJ2-7; D is perhaps TRBD1 (5 bases). This CDR3 has 15 amino acids. Trimming left V 0 bases short and J 6 bases short, with 15 bases between. CDR1 is LGHDT and CDR2 is YNNKEL in the germline V gene (reference sequence). The CDR3 DNA sequence: TGTGCCAGCAGCCAAGATCTTGCCAGGGTGGGCGAGCAGTACTTC. Residues: CASSQDLARVGEQYF.

The chain has TRBV5-6 and TRBJ2-7, with a possible D match to TRBD2 (6 bases). V lost 2 bases to trimming and J lost 6 bases, with 12 bases between them. Per germline, CDR1 SGHDT and CDR2 YYEEEE. This CDR3 region has 13 residues. The CDR3 protein is CASSFQGGREQYF. CDR3 DNA sequence: TGTGCCAGCAGCTTTCAAGGAGGGCGCGAGCAGTACTTC.

The rearrangement joins TRBV4-1 to TRBJ2-1; D unclear. Germline V CDR1 and CDR2: MGHRA, YSYEKL. Trimming took 0 bases from V and 2 from J, leaving 11 bases between them. The CDR3 extends over 16 amino acids. CDR3 coding DNA: TGCGCCAGCAGCCAAGAGGGTTTGAGGCCCTACAATGAGCAGTTCTTC. Its translation: CASSQEGLRPYNEQFF.

This clone has a handful of counts. J is TRBJ1-2 and V is TRBV3-1 (or the pseudogene TRBV3-2); perhaps TRBD1 as D (5 bases). The V and J ends lost 3 bases and 6 bases respectively, with 17 bases between them. This CDR3 region has 15 residues. The germline gives CDR1 LGHDT, CDR2 YNNKEL (reference sequence). CDR3 loop: CASSQKAEGRNGYTF. The CDR3 DNA is TGTGCCAGCAGCCAGAAAGCGGAGGGGCGAAATGGCTACACCTTC.

The rearrangement links TRBV9 to TRBJ2-3, with TRBD2 identical over 8 bases. J was trimmed by 2 bases and V by 1 base; bases with no gene match: 6. Germline loops: CDR1 SGDLS, CDR2 YYNGEE. The CDR3 covers 16 residues. DNA for the CDR3: TGTGCCAGCAGCGTACGCGGCGGGGGGACCACAGATACGCAGTATTTT. Translating gives CASSVRGGGTTDTQYF.

The chain combines TRBV9 with TRBJ2-5; TRBD2 agrees at 13 bases. J gave up 4 bases and V 4 bases, and 7 bases lay outside the gene matches. The CDR3 spans 16 residues. Per germline, CDR1 SGDLS and CDR2 YYNGEE. The CDR3 sequence is CASSTRLAGGTETQYF. CDR3 sequence (DNA): TGTGCCAGCAGCACCCGACTAGCGGGGGGCACAGAGACCCAGTACTTC.

The CDR3 nucleotides are TGCGCCAGCAGCCCCGGACTGGAACCTTTTTGGGATGAAAAACTGTTTTTT. It codes for CASSPGLEPFWDEKLFF. This sequence joins TRBV5-1 and TRBJ1-4; D remains ambiguous. Germline V lookup: CDR1 SGHRS, CDR2 YFSETQ. The CDR3 spans 17 residues. The V end was cut by 4 bases, the J end by 6 bases, with 22 bases between.

This chain connects TRBV4-2 to TRBJ1-2; D might be TRBD1 (6 bases). This CDR3 spans 16 amino acids. Germline CDR1 LGHNA, CDR2 YNFKEQ. Deletions cut 2 bases from V and 6 bases from J, with 19 bases between. The CDR3 is CASSQNRQVPVHGYTF. The CDR3 DNA follows: TGTGCCAGCAGCCAAAATAGACAGGTTCCGGTACATGGCTACACCTTC.

This clone was observed a handful of times. The genes are TRBV7-8 and TRBJ1-3; D gene unclear. Germline loops: CDR1 SGHVS, CDR2 FQNEAQ. CDR3 length: 15 amino acids. The V end was cut by 1 base, the J end by 0 bases, with 7 bases between. This CDR3 is CASSLVQSSGNTIYF. DNA of the CDR3: TGTGCCAGCAGCTTAGTACAGAGCTCTGGAAACACCATATATTTT.

The rearrangement links TRBV29-1 to TRBJ1-4, with TRBD1 matching 7 bases. The germline gives CDR1 SQVTM, CDR2 ANQGSEA. CDR3 length: 13 residues. With 6 bases clipped from V and 4 bases from J, the junction kept 5 bases outside the gene matches. The CDR3 loop is CSVRTGFNEKLFF. The CDR3 DNA reads TGCAGCGTGAGGACAGGTTTTAATGAAAAACTGTTTTTT.

The CDR3 loop reads CASSQDYDGLVNTEAFF. The CDR3 DNA reads TGCGCCAGCAGCCAAGATTACGACGGGTTGGTGAACACTGAAGCTTTCTTT. J is TRBJ1-1 and V is TRBV4-1; D is unresolved. The CDR3 spans 17 residues. V was shortened by 0 bases and J by 0 bases, with 14 bases between the two germline ends. Germline values: CDR1 MGHRA, CDR2 YSYEKL.

This clone showed up just a few times. The chain uses TRBV5-1 and TRBJ1-4; TRBD1 matches at 10 bases. The germline gives CDR1 SGHRS, CDR2 YFSETQ. V was pared by 3 bases and J by 8 bases, with 4 bases of the junction left unmatched. This CDR3 has 14 residues. This chain's CDR3 is CASSWGTGDEKLFF. The CDR3 coding sequence is TGCGCCAGCAGCTGGGGGACAGGGGACGAAAAACTGTTTTTT.

This chain joins TRBV2 and TRBJ2-3; D is perhaps TRBD1 (5 bases). CDR1 is SNHLY, CDR2 FYNNEI, per germline. Trimming removed 4 bases at V and 4 bases at J, with 15 bases between. This CDR3 is built from 15 residues. The CDR3 bases are TGTGCCAGCAGTGGTCGTGGGGTCAGGGCAGATACGCAGTATTTT. It translates to CASSGRGVRADTQYF.

This clone came up once. The gene calls are TRBV2 and TRBJ1-1, with 8 bases lining up with TRBD1. The CDR3 consists of 14 residues. J gave up 3 bases and V 7 bases, and 7 bases lay outside the gene matches. Germline assignment: CDR1 SNHLY and CDR2 FYNNEI. The CDR3 nucleotides read TGTGCCAGCACTATACAGGGGGTCGACACTGAAGCTTTCTTT. Protein sequence: CASTIQGVDTEAFF.

The gene calls are TRBV19 and TRBJ1-5; 12 nucleotides line up with TRBD1. J was trimmed by 8 bases and V by 5 bases; bases with no gene match: 10. The CDR3 has 16 amino acids. Per the germline V gene, CDR1 is LNHDA and CDR2 is SQIVND (reference sequence). The CDR3 nucleotides read TGTGCCAGTAGTGAATGGGACAGGGGGCGCAGGAAGCCCCAGCATTTT. The encoded protein is CASSEWDRGRRKPQHF.

This clone was detected only once. This sequence joins TRBV11-3 and TRBJ1-1, with 10 positions matching TRBD1. With 4 bases clipped from V and 1 base from J, the junction kept 6 bases outside the gene matches. Germline V lookup: CDR1 SGHNT, CDR2 YENEEA. CDR3 length: 16 residues. CDR3 nucleotide sequence: TGTGCCAGCAGCTCCGAAAGGACAGGGGGGAACACTGAAGCTTTCTTT. Protein: CASSSERTGGNTEAFF.

The rearrangement links TRBV28 to TRBJ1-5; 7 bases map to TRBD1. CDR1 and CDR2 (germline): MDHEN, SYDVKM. The CDR3 is made up of 14 amino acids. V was clipped by 2 bases and J by 7 bases; unmatched bases: 5. The CDR3 here is CASSLLSGQQPQHF. The CDR3 bases are TGTGCCAGCAGTTTACTCTCGGGACAGCAGCCCCAGCATTTT.

The genes are TRBV5-4 and TRBJ1-1; 11 bases map to TRBD1. The V segment lost 3 bases and the J segment 6 bases; nucleotides outside the gene matches: 7. Germline lookup yields CDR1 SGHNT and CDR2 YYREEE (reference sequence). The CDR3 is 15 amino acids. The CDR3 DNA follows: TGTGCCAGCAGCTGGCCGGGACAGGGGGAGGCTGAAGCTTTCTTT. Encoded protein: CASSWPGQGEAEAFF.

This chain links TRBV5-1 with TRBJ2-3; the D gene is possibly TRBD1 (6 bases). This CDR3 has 15 residues. Germline CDR1 and CDR2: SGHRS and YFSETQ. Trimming took 1 base from V and 5 from J, leaving 14 bases between them. CDR3 sequence reads: CASSLSAGAEDTQYF. As DNA, the CDR3 is TGCGCCAGCAGCTTGTCGGCAGGGGCGGAAGATACGCAGTATTTT.

This chain joins TRBV30 and TRBJ1-2, with 7 bases aligning to TRBD1. CDR1 and CDR2 from the germline V gene are GTSNPN and SVGIG (reference sequence). V gave up 0 bases and J gave up 8 bases; unmatched junction bases: 6. The CDR3 totals 13 residues. CDR3 amino acids: CAWSVTTGTGYTF. The CDR3, as DNA: TGTGCCTGGAGTGTGACGACAGGGACCGGCTACACCTTC.

The chain carries TRBV3-1 (or the pseudogene TRBV3-2) and TRBJ1-2; D is uncertain. V was pared by 2 bases and J by 7 bases, with 11 bases between. This CDR3 has 13 amino acids. Germline CDR1 is LGHDT and CDR2 is YNNKEL (reference sequence). This chain's CDR3 is CASSQKPRLGYTF. CDR3 nucleotide sequence: TGTGCCAGCAGCCAAAAGCCACGACTTGGCTACACCTTC.

The chain carries TRBV10-3 and TRBJ1-2; D unresolved. Looked up from germline, CDR1 is ENHRY and CDR2 is SYGVKD. The CDR3 contains 14 residues. The V end was cut by 7 bases, the J end by 5 bases, with 17 bases between. The CDR3 spells CAITPDSRWYGYTF. In DNA, the CDR3 is TGTGCCATCACCCCGGACTCCCGATGGTATGGCTACACCTTC.

This chain links TRBV28 with TRBJ2-3; 8 positions agree with TRBD2. Unmatched junction bases numbered 12, after V lost 5 bases and J lost 8 bases. The length of the CDR3 is 15 residues. Germline-derived CDR1 and CDR2 are MDHEN and SYDVKM. CDR3 coding DNA: TGTGCCAGCAGTACAGCGGGGGCCGGGGGAGGTACGCAGTATTTT. Protein sequence: CASSTAGAGGGTQYF.

The chain couples TRBV4-3 to TRBJ1-3; a weak D match, TRBD1 (6 bases). This CDR3 has 19 residues. V was shortened by 1 base and J by 1 base, with 20 bases between the two germline ends. Germline V CDR1 and CDR2: LGHNA, YSLEER. CDR3 in DNA: TGCGCCAGCAGCCAAGGGTTTATTCTTCAGGGGATATCTGGAAACACCATATATTTT. The encoded protein is CASSQGFILQGISGNTIYF.